The subject of this entry is one T cell receptor (beta chain). V was pared by 5 bases and J by 5 bases, with 15 bases of the junction left unmatched. Looked up from germline, CDR1 is MDHEN and CDR2 is SYDVKM. CDR3 length equals 16 residues. The data stem from a study of STAT5B mutations in CD4+ large granular lymphocyte leukemia. Using immunoSEQ multiplex PCR, the repertoire was profiled, and TCRdb retains in-frame clones only, with some absent. This repertoire shows about 40,000 clones, approximately 88% found once; its top ten account for under 0.4%. Sequenced: CD4+ T cells from blood buffy coats. This sequence originates from a human donor in good health. The chain recombines TRBV28 with TRBJ2-7; 7 bases align to TRBD1. Here the CDR3 reads CASSRSTGTHRDEQYF. The CDR3, as DNA: TGTGCCAGCAGTAGATCGACAGGGACGCATCGGGACGAGCAGTACTTC. The full variable domain, with the rest looked up from reference TRBV28 and TRBJ2-7, is DVKVTQSSRYLVKRTGEKVFLECVQDMDHENMFWYRQDPGLGLRLIYFSYDVKMKEKGDIPEGYSVSREKKERFSLILESASTNQTSMYLCASSRSTGTHRDEQYFGPGTRLTVT.